This TCR beta chain was retrieved from a study of shared clonotypes between healthy human individuals. Background on the study: Two women and three men aged 18 to 49 served as donors.

The protocol was immunoSEQ multiplex PCR, while the TCRdb copy is restricted to in-frame clones and leaves out a portion. The sample lists 950,000 to 1,100,000 clones; about four fifths were seen once. Trimming shortened V by 2 bases and J by 0 bases, and 8 bases separated the two germline ends. The CDR3 runs to 14 residues. Germline V gene sequence: CDR1 MNHEY, CDR2 SMNVEV (reference sequence). Sequenced: memory CD4+ T cells from PBMCs. The subset is: CD45RA-negative fraction. This chain links TRBV27 with TRBJ2-7; TRBD1 is a possible D gene (6 bases). This clonotype was obtained from a young man in good health. Some clones in this sample may be carry-over from other donors' samples. CDR3 sequence (DNA): TGTGCCAGCAGTTTACAGGGGAGCTCCTACGAGCAGTACTTC. Encoded protein: CASSLQGSSYEQYF.